This entry features one T cell receptor (beta chain) sequence. An end of the junction differs from the germline gene, which may be a read error. This entry comes from a study of blood T cell repertoires in COVID-19. Sequencing was performed with immunoSEQ multiplex PCR; in TCRdb, only in-frame clones are kept and a portion is missing. This sample has approximately 150,000 clones, with 84% found just once. The germline CDR1 and CDR2 sequences are MDHEN and SYDVKM. This CDR3 has 12 amino acids. Sequenced: PBMCs or T cells enriched from blood (not recorded which). The receptor was isolated from a man aged 50-60 years in a cohort exposed to, infected with or recovered from COVID-19 (not recorded which). The V call is TRBV28, the J call TRBJ1-2; D is ambiguous. CDR3: CASSLTDILPHF. CDR3 bases: TGTGCCAGCAGTTTAACAGACATCCTCCCCCACTTC.